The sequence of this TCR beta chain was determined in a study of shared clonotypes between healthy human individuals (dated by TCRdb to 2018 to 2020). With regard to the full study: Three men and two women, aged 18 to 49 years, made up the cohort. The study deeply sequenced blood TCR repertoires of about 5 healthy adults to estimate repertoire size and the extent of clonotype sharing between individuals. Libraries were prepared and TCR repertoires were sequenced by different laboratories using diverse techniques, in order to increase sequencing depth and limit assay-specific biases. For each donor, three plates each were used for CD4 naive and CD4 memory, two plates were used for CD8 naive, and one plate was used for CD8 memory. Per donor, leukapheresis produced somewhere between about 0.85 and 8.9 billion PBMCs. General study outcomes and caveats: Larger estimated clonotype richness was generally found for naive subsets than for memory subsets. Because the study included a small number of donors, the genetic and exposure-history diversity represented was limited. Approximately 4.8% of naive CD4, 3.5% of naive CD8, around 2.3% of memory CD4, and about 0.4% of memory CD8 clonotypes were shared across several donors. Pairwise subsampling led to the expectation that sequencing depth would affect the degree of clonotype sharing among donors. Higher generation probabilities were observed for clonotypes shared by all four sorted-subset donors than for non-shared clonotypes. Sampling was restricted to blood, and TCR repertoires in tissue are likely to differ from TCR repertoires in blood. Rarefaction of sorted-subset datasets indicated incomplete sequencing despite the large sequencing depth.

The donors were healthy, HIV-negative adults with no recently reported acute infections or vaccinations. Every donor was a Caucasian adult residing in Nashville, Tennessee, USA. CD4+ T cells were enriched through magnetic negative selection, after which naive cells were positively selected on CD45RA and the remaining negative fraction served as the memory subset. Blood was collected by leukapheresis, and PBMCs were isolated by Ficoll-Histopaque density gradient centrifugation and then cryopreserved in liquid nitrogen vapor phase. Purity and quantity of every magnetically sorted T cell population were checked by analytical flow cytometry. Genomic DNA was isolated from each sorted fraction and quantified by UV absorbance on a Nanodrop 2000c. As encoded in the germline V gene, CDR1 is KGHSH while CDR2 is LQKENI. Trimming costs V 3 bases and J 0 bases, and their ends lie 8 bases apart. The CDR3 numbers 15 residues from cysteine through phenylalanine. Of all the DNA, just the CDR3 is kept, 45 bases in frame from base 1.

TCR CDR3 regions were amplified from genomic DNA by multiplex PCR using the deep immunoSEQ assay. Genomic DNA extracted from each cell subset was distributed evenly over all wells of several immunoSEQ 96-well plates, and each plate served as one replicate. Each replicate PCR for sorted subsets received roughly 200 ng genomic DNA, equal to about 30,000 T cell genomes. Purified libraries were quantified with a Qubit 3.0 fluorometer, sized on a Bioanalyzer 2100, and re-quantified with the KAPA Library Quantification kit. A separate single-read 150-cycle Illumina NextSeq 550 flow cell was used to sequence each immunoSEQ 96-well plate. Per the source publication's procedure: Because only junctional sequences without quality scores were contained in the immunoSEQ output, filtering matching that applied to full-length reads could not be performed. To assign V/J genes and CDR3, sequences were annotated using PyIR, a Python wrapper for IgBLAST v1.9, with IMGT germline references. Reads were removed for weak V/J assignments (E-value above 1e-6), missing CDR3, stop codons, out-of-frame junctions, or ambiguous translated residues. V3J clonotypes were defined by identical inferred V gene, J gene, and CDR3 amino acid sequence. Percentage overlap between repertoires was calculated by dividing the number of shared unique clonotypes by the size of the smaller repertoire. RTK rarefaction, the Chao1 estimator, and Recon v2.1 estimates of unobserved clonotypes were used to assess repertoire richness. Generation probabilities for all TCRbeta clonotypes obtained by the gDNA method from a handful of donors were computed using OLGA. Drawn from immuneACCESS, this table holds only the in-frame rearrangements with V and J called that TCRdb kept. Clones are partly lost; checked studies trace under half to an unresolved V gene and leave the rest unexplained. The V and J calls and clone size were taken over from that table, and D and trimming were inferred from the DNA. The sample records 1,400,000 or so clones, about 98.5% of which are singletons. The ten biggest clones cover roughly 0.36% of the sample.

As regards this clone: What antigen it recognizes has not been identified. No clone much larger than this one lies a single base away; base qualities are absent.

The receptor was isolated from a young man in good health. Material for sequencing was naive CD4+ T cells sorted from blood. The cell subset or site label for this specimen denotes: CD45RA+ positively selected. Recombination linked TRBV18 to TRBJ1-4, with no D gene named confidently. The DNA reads TGTGCCAGCTCACCTCAGGCGCCAACTAATGAAAAACTGTTTTTT. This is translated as CASSPQAPTNEKLFF.